Described below is a single T cell receptor beta chain sequence and its context. How the authors handled the data: For nucleated cells, counts were estimated from reference gene primer amplification. TCRdb keeps only in-frame clones here, not all; method: immunoSEQ multiplex PCR. The DNA gave D and trimming, while V, J and clone size come from that table. The data contain 300,000 to 450,000 clones, about 90% of them singletons. This sample is part of a study of blood T cell repertoires in COVID-19. Study details: T cells, B-cell-depleted T cells, or PBMCs provided the cDNA or gDNA that served as material.

Individuals drawn from around 24 US areas were roughly 18 to 89 years old. Grouping used clinical history reported by participants in a survey and questionnaire. The receptor comes from a man aged 25-40 years who had recovered from COVID-19. Source material: PBMCs or T cells enriched from blood (not recorded which).

This CDR3 is CASSEGLAATDTQYF. As DNA, the CDR3 is TGTGCCAGCAGCGAGGGACTAGCGGCCACAGATACGCAGTATTTT. The chain couples TRBV9 to TRBJ2-3; TRBD2 agrees at 11 bases. V lost 3 bases, J lost 2 bases, and 2 bases stayed unmatched. This CDR3 is built from 15 residues. Germline V gene lookup returns CDR1 SGDLS and CDR2 YYNGEE.